These 14 T cell receptor beta chains were sequenced from one sample in a study of brain T cells in children with intractable seizures. Using immunoSEQ multiplex PCR, the repertoire was profiled, and TCRdb retains in-frame clones only, with some absent. The sample yields approximately 110,000 clones, roughly 94% seen once. Sample: peripheral blood, taken at surgery. The receptors here all came from a boy in the first two years of life with hemimegalencephaly and intractable seizures.

The CDR3 nucleotides are TGTGCCAGCAGTGGCCTTCGGCAGTGCCGAGGAGATACGCAGTATTTT. This gives the protein CASSGLRQCRGDTQYF. V is TRBV6-4 and J is TRBJ2-3, with D unclear. The CDR3 consists of 16 residues. The germline gives CDR1 MRHNA, CDR2 SNTAGT. Trimming removed 4 bases from V and 5 bases from J, with 19 bases in between.

This sequence joins TRBV28 and TRBJ1-2, with TRBD1 matching over 7 bases. Germline V CDR1 and CDR2: MDHEN, SYDVKM. This CDR3 has 14 residues. V lost 5 bases and J lost 0; bases outside the gene matches: 3. This chain's CDR3 is CASSRQGPNYGYTF. In DNA, the CDR3 is TGTGCCAGCAGTCGACAGGGACCTAACTATGGCTACACCTTC.

The V call is TRBV4-3, the J call TRBJ2-7, with D perhaps assigned TRBD1 or TRBD2 (5 bases each). CDR1 is LGHNA, CDR2 YSLEER, per germline. The CDR3 loop spans 15 amino acids. Trimming stripped 0 bases from V and 2 bases from J, with 11 bases between. The CDR3 sequence: CASSQDRGIAYEQYF. CDR3 bases: TGCGCCAGCAGCCAAGATCGGGGCATCGCCTACGAGCAGTACTTC.

The table lists this clone with a count of one. The gene calls are TRBV11-3 and TRBJ2-1, with 13 bases that match TRBD2. Per the germline V gene, CDR1 is SGHNT and CDR2 is YENEEA. V lost 4 bases to trimming and J lost 6 bases; unmatched junction nucleotides: 6. This CDR3 contains 16 residues. The CDR3 region is CASSYGTSGALNEQFF. CDR3 DNA: TGTGCCAGCAGCTATGGGACTAGCGGGGCCCTCAATGAGCAGTTCTTC.

The chain uses TRBV6-4 and TRBJ2-5; TRBD2 matches at 9 bases. This CDR3 region has 21 residues. J lost 9 bases, V lost 2 bases, and 28 bases had no gene match. CDR1 is MRHNA and CDR2 is SNTAGT in the germline V gene. Here the CDR3 reads CASSDPGTPWLAGRAWGAQYF. Here the CDR3 DNA reads TGTGCCAGCAGTGACCCTGGTACCCCTTGGCTAGCGGGACGGGCATGGGGGGCCCAGTACTTC.

V gene TRBV28 combines with J gene TRBJ1-2; D possibly corresponds to TRBD1 (5 bases). There are 15 residues in the CDR3. Germline CDR1 and CDR2: MDHEN and SYDVKM. V was clipped by 1 base and J by 1 base, with 10 bases between them. The CDR3 coding sequence is TGTGCCAGCAGTTTATCAGGGTGGGGTAACTATGGCTACACCTTC. Translation: CASSLSGWGNYGYTF.

This chain links TRBV6-5 with TRBJ1-3; D unresolved. The CDR3 runs 14 residues. Germline V gene lookup returns CDR1 MNHEY and CDR2 SVGAGI. V gave up 6 bases and J gave up 0 bases, with 9 bases separating them. Here the CDR3 reads CASSTVFSGNTIYF. The CDR3 DNA is TGTGCCAGCAGCACAGTGTTCTCTGGAAACACCATATATTTT.

This clone showed up just once. The genes are TRBV4-1 and TRBJ2-7, with unresolved D. In germline, CDR1 is MGHRA, CDR2 YSYEKL. CDR3 length equals 13 residues. V was trimmed by 2 bases and J by 3 bases, leaving 8 bases between them. The CDR3 sequence is CASSQLGNYEQYF. The CDR3 nucleotides are TGCGCCAGCAGCCAATTGGGGAACTACGAGCAGTACTTC.

The chain carries TRBV6-2 or TRBV6-3 and TRBJ1-1, with TRBD1 as a possible D gene (6 bases). In germline, CDR1 is MNHEY, CDR2 SVGEGT. The V gene lost 2 bases and the J gene lost 5 bases, with 12 bases spanning the gap. The CDR3 sequence is 14 residues long. CDR3 nucleotides: TGTGCCAGCAGTTACCTGCCAGGGGAAACTGAAGCTTTCTTT. It encodes CASSYLPGETEAFF.

The V and J genes are TRBV5-1 and TRBJ2-7; D is unclear. CDR3 length: 15 amino acids. Trimming left V 0 bases short and J 0 bases short, with 10 bases between. Germline V CDR1 and CDR2: SGHRS, YFSETQ. The chain's CDR3 is CASSLAGASSYEQYF. The CDR3 nucleotides are TGCGCCAGCAGCTTGGCCGGTGCCAGCTCCTACGAGCAGTACTTC.

The rearrangement joins TRBV7-2 to TRBJ2-1; D tentatively fits TRBD1 or TRBD2 (6 bases each). In germline, CDR1 is SGHTA, CDR2 FQGNSA. CDR3 size: 16 residues. V was cut by 5 bases and J by 4 bases, with 18 bases left in between. As DNA, the CDR3 is TGTGCCAGCAGCGCGGGACACCGGGAGTCTTACAATGAGCAGTTCTTC. Translated: CASSAGHRESYNEQFF.

The V and J genes are TRBV27 and TRBJ2-3; D call uncertain. This CDR3 is 18 amino acids long. The V gene's germline CDR1 is MNHEY and CDR2 SMNVEV (reference sequence). V dropped 4 bases and J dropped 0 bases, with 20 bases sitting between them. CDR3 sequence reads: CASSSYRDFPSSTDTQYF. The CDR3 DNA reads as TGTGCCAGCAGTTCATACCGTGATTTCCCCTCAAGCACAGATACGCAGTATTTT.

This sequence joins TRBV6-2 or TRBV6-3 and TRBJ2-1; TRBD2 matches at 8 bases. The germline V gene has CDR1 MNHEY and CDR2 SVGEGT. V lost 0 bases to trimming and J lost 12 bases; unmatched junction nucleotides: 4. The CDR3 has 13 residues. CDR3 loop: CASSYSAGGGQFF. The CDR3 nucleotides read TGTGCCAGCAGTTACTCGGCCGGGGGGGGGCAGTTCTTC.

The CDR3 nucleotides read TGTGCCAGCAGCCAGGGACAGGAGTATAGTTATGGCTACACCTTC. This translates into CASSQGQEYSYGYTF. This rearrangement joins TRBV7-9 to TRBJ1-2; the match to TRBD1 covers 8 bases. The germline CDR1 and CDR2 sequences are SEHNR and FQNEAQ (reference sequence). The CDR3 runs 15 residues. The junction had 10 bases not matched to a gene; V was cut back by 5 bases and J by 5 bases.